These 10 T cell receptor beta chains were all obtained from the same sample, sequenced in a study of CD8 T cells in Susac syndrome (dated by TCRdb to between 2018 and 2021). Libraries came from the immunoSEQ multiplex PCR assay. RNA was extracted using the RNeasy kit, and about 0.5 to 1 ug of the RNA was reverse transcribed with random hexamers. TCRdb handled the public reads itself, with Q25 trimming in fastp and clone calling in MiXCR, and kept productive beta chains. Every distinct CDR3 protein forms one entry, paired with its most common genes and DNA. This sample lists around 80,000 distinct CDR3 sequences; 85% to 95% were detected once. The top ten clones comprise roughly 0.47% of the sample. The material sequenced was CD8+ T cells from PBMCs. The receptors come from a human donor with Susac syndrome.

The J gene is TRBJ2-2, the V gene TRBV9; 7 bases line up with TRBD2. The CDR3 sequence is 17 residues long. V was pared by 3 bases and J by 1 base, with 9 bases of the junction left unmatched. The V gene's germline CDR1 is SGDLS and CDR2 YYNGEE. The chain's CDR3 is CASSAPFSGLNTGELFF. The CDR3 DNA follows: TGTGCCAGCAGCGCACCTTTTAGCGGGTTGAACACCGGGGAGCTGTTTTTT.

CDR3 amino acids: CASRPPLGDRISTDTQYF. The CDR3 nucleotides are TGTGCCAGCAGACCACCCCTAGGGGACAGAATTAGCACAGATACGCAGTATTTT. V is TRBV28 and J is TRBJ2-3; TRBD1 matches at 7 bases. The CDR3 extends over 18 amino acids. Per the germline V gene, CDR1 is MDHEN and CDR2 is SYDVKM. V was pared by 6 bases and J by 0 bases, with 15 bases of the junction left unmatched.

Only one count was recorded for this clonotype. The chain recombines TRBV9 with TRBJ2-7; 7 bases are a match to TRBD2. The CDR3 is 14 amino acids. J lost 6 bases, V lost 3 bases, and 9 bases had no gene match. The germline V gene has CDR1 SGDLS and CDR2 YYNGEE. The CDR3 region is CASSDRDYSPEQYF. CDR3 nucleotide sequence: TGTGCCAGCAGCGACCGGGACTACTCCCCCGAGCAGTACTTC.

The chain carries TRBV5-1 and TRBJ2-7; D unclear. CDR1 is SGHRS, CDR2 YFSETQ, per germline. The V end lost 0 bases, the J end lost 5 bases, and 6 bases lay between the germline ends. The length of the CDR3 is 12 residues. CDR3 sequence reads: CASSLDRDEQYF. The CDR3 DNA reads TGCGCCAGCAGCTTGGACCGGGACGAGCAGTACTTC.

The DNA of the CDR3 is TGTGCCAGCAGGCCCCGACAGGGTACGTTTGGCTACACCTTC. This sequence encodes CASRPRQGTFGYTF. The rearrangement links TRBV6-5 to TRBJ1-2; 7 positions match TRBD1. CDR1 is MNHEY and CDR2 is SVGAGI in the germline V gene. The CDR3 covers 14 residues. Losses at the gene ends were 6 bases for V and 7 bases for J; bases not matched to a gene: 11.

The gene calls are TRBV7-9 and TRBJ1-4; a weak D match, TRBD1 (5 bases). The length of the CDR3 is 14 residues. CDR1 is SEHNR and CDR2 is FQNEAQ in the germline V gene (reference sequence). The V end lost 3 bases, the J end lost 8 bases, and 13 bases lay between the germline ends. This CDR3 reads CASSFGRAEEKLFF. CDR3 bases: TGTGCCAGCAGCTTCGGCAGGGCGGAGGAAAAACTGTTTTTT.

This chain links TRBV2 with TRBJ1-4; D is unclear. Germline values: CDR1 SNHLY, CDR2 FYNNEI. This CDR3 comprises 13 residues. The V and J ends lost 7 bases and 8 bases respectively, with 14 bases between them. This CDR3 is CASKIGPTEKLFF. CDR3 bases: TGTGCCAGCAAGATCGGACCTACCGAAAAACTGTTTTTT.

The chain couples TRBV7-2 to TRBJ2-7, with 9 bases lining up with TRBD2. The CDR3 sequence is 16 residues long. Germline V gives CDR1 SGHTA, CDR2 FQGNSA. V gave up 2 bases and J gave up 0 bases; unmatched junction bases: 5. The CDR3 reads CASSLNGGGVSYEQYF. CDR3 bases: TGTGCCAGCAGCTTAAATGGCGGGGGGGTCTCCTACGAGCAGTACTTC.

The CDR3 sequence: CASRQAPTTNEKLFF. CDR3 bases: TGTGCCAGCAGACAAGCGCCCACAACTAATGAAAAACTGTTTTTT. The chain is built from TRBV7-8 and TRBJ1-4, with no clear D. Looked up from germline, CDR1 is SGHVS and CDR2 is FQNEAQ. The CDR3 runs to 15 residues. Trimming took off 6 bases at V and 0 bases at J, with 11 bases between the two ends.

The chain uses TRBV7-9 and TRBJ1-4, with a tentative D call TRBD1 (5 bases). The CDR3 is made up of 16 amino acids. V gave up 5 bases and J gave up 8 bases, with 21 bases separating them. CDR1 SEHNR and CDR2 FQNEAQ come from the germline V gene (reference sequence). The CDR3 reads CASSQPGAQAVEKLFF. CDR3 nucleotide sequence: TGTGCCAGCAGCCAACCGGGAGCACAGGCGGTGGAAAAACTGTTTTTT.